These T cell receptor beta chains were read from a single sample in a study of blood T cell repertoires in COVID-19. The protocol was immunoSEQ multiplex PCR, while the TCRdb copy is restricted to in-frame clones and leaves out a portion. The sample holds about 130,000 clones, about 86% seen once. The specimen was peripheral blood. The receptors were gathered from a woman between 45 and 65 years old who had recovered from COVID-19. CDR3s include the opening cysteine and the closing phenylalanine or tryptophan. Each record gives: J gene, V gene, CDR3 length, CDR3 protein.

TRBJ1-1	TRBV7-6	16	CASSLGPGVEDTEAFF
TRBJ2-5	TRBV11-3	13	CASSRGTEETQYF
TRBJ1-1	TRBV2	13	CASWDRGNTEAFF
TRBJ2-5	TRBV4-1	16	CASSRASGGARETQYF
TRBJ2-1	TRBV2	12	CASGGVYNEQFF
TRBJ1-6	TRBV9	14	CASSATGINSPLHF
TRBJ1-6	TRBV18	15	CASSAGQGDWSPLHF
TRBJ2-1	TRBV2	15	CASNGQGYSYNEQFF
TRBJ2-7	TRBV11-3	17	CASSLEKWGEYRDEQYF
TRBJ1-1	TRBV7-8	13	CASSFGGNTEAFF
TRBJ1-2	TRBV3-1/TRBV3-2	11	CASSQGLGYTF
TRBJ2-2	TRBV24-1	16	CATSDTTGVDTGELFF
TRBJ2-2	TRBV7-9	17	CASSFGGLAGAAGELFF
TRBJ2-5	TRBV7-2	14	CASSLVTGQETQYF
TRBJ2-5	TRBV20-1	10	CSALRETQYF
TRBJ2-4	TRBV16	18	CASSQSRGLGDGKNIQYF
TRBJ1-2	TRBV10-3	15	CAIRSGWGVQDGYTF
TRBJ1-6	TRBV5-1	17	CASSFSPGTGGNSPLHF
TRBJ2-5	TRBV5-1	13	CASARGDQETQYF
TRBJ2-7	TRBV5-1	13	CASSLTSGGEQYF
TRBJ2-7	TRBV11-2	13	CASSRGQGYEQYF
TRBJ1-4	TRBV18	14	CASSPEITNEKLFF
TRBJ2-1	TRBV5-1	15	CASSQAANDYNEQFF
TRBJ1-5	TRBV7-8	15	CASTQDRGGNQPQHF
TRBJ2-4	TRBV4-1	15	CASSSLGLAKNIQYF
TRBJ2-1	TRBV11-1	15	CASSFGQGSYNEQFF
TRBJ1-2	TRBV28	15	CASRTKGGSGYGYTF
TRBJ2-3	TRBV24-1	17	CATSARGQGRLEGTQYF
TRBJ1-1	TRBV3-1/TRBV3-2	12	CASGDRLGLAFF
TRBJ2-7	TRBV2	16	CASKGSASAGGYEQYF
TRBJ1-6	TRBV10-2	13	CASRRAEGSPLHF
TRBJ1-1	TRBV2	13	CASSRDLGTEAFF
TRBJ2-7	TRBV11-3	12	CASGERNYEQYF
TRBJ2-5	TRBV5-4	14	CASSRWGLPETQYF
TRBJ1-2	TRBV6-5	15	CASKRLQMANYGYTF
TRBJ2-1	TRBV12-5	15	CASGFRGTTTNEQFF
TRBJ2-5	TRBV11-2	16	CASSQRRASVQETQYF
TRBJ2-7	TRBV11-2	13	CASSGQPSYEQYF